A selection of T cell receptor beta chains follows, all from one sample in a study of cytomegalovirus exposure and HLA in healthy donors. The data were produced by immunoSEQ multiplex PCR, yet TCRdb's version contains in-frame clones alone and is incomplete. This table has 110,000 to 150,000 clones, 60% to 85% appearing once. Sequencing used PBMCs. These receptors came from a young man in good health and CMV-seronegative. CDR3s include the opening cysteine and the closing phenylalanine or tryptophan. Each record gives: J gene, clone size, V gene, D gene, CDR3 protein, CDR3 DNA. D genes are given only for firm matches. Only some rows state a clone size, as once, few, many or a class for expanded clones.

J: TRBJ1-4
size: few
V: TRBV5-6
D: -
CDR3: CASSLGRDTNEKLFF
DNA: TGTGCCAGCAGCCTCGGCAGGGATACTAATGAAAAACTGTTTTTT

J: TRBJ2-7
size: -
V: TRBV6-1
D: -
CDR3: CASSEKVRGIYEQYF
DNA: TGTGCCAGCAGTGAAAAAGTCCGAGGGATCTACGAGCAGTACTTC

J: TRBJ2-7
size: few
V: TRBV11-3
D: -
CDR3: CASSDGVVDLGEQYF
DNA: TGTGCCAGCAGTGACGGTGTTGTGGATCTAGGTGAGCAGTACTTC

J: TRBJ2-3
size: -
V: TRBV9
D: TRBD1
CDR3: CASSVSTGARTDTQYF
DNA: TGTGCCAGCAGCGTTTCGACAGGGGCCCGCACAGATACGCAGTATTTT

J: TRBJ2-3
size: -
V: TRBV25-1
D: TRBD1
CDR3: CASRGDRGFGTDTQYF
DNA: TGTGCCAGCAGAGGGGACAGGGGGTTTGGCACAGATACGCAGTATTTT

J: TRBJ2-3
size: -
V: TRBV30
D: TRBD2
CDR3: CAWTSGATDTQYF
DNA: TGTGCCTGGACTAGCGGGGCCACAGATACGCAGTATTTT

J: TRBJ2-5
size: -
V: TRBV5-4
D: TRBD2
CDR3: CASSLTSGVEETQYF
DNA: TGTGCCAGCAGCTTGACTAGCGGGGTGGAAGAGACCCAGTACTTC

J: TRBJ2-1
size: -
V: TRBV4-1
D: TRBD2
CDR3: CASSVKGTSGALKNEQFF
DNA: TGCGCCAGCAGCGTAAAAGGGACTAGCGGGGCCCTAAAAAATGAGCAGTTCTTC

J: TRBJ1-2
size: once
V: TRBV29-1
D: TRBD1
CDR3: CSVEDYAQGDYGYTF
DNA: TGCAGCGTTGAAGACTACGCGCAGGGGGACTATGGCTACACCTTC

J: TRBJ1-1
size: few
V: TRBV27
D: -
CDR3: CASSWTRNTEAFF
DNA: TGTGCCAGCAGCTGGACACGTAACACTGAAGCTTTCTTT

J: TRBJ1-4
size: -
V: TRBV27
D: TRBD1
CDR3: CASSLGTGSEKLFF
DNA: TGTGCCAGCAGTTTGGGGACAGGGTCGGAAAAACTGTTTTTT

J: TRBJ2-7
size: few
V: TRBV6-5
D: -
CDR3: CASGDFEQYF
DNA: TGTGCCAGTGGGGACTTTGAGCAGTACTTC

J: TRBJ2-7
size: once
V: TRBV6-5
D: TRBD1
CDR3: CASSYSIRGSEQYF
DNA: TGTGCCAGCAGTTACTCGATCAGGGGGAGCGAGCAGTACTTC

J: TRBJ1-5
size: few
V: TRBV7-9
D: TRBD1
CDR3: CASSSPGQYQPQHF
DNA: TGTGCCAGCAGCAGCCCGGGACAGTACCAGCCCCAGCATTTT

J: TRBJ1-1
size: -
V: TRBV28
D: -
CDR3: CASSPGGARNTEAFF
DNA: TGTGCCAGCAGTCCGGGGGGGGCGAGGAACACTGAAGCTTTCTTT

J: TRBJ2-5
size: -
V: TRBV5-1
D: TRBD1
CDR3: CASVDRGVQETQYF
DNA: TGCGCCAGCGTGGACAGGGGAGTCCAAGAGACCCAGTACTTC

J: TRBJ2-3
size: -
V: TRBV15
D: -
CDR3: CATSRDSGVTQYF
DNA: TGTGCCACCAGCAGAGATTCAGGGGTTACGCAGTATTTT

J: TRBJ2-5
size: -
V: TRBV13
D: TRBD2
CDR3: CASSAGETQYF
DNA: TGTGCCAGCAGCGCGGGGGAAACCCAGTACTTC

J: TRBJ2-7
size: few
V: TRBV4-3
D: TRBD2
CDR3: CASSQGLASSYEQYF
DNA: TGCGCCAGCAGCCAAGGACTAGCGAGCTCCTACGAGCAGTACTTC

J: TRBJ1-4
size: -
V: TRBV6-5
D: TRBD1
CDR3: CASSSHRGPNEKLFF
DNA: TGTGCCAGCAGTTCTCACAGGGGACCCAATGAAAAACTGTTTTTT

J: TRBJ1-4
size: -
V: TRBV5-4
D: -
CDR3: CASSLGIGGATNEKLFF
DNA: TGTGCCAGCAGCTTGGGCATTGGGGGCGCAACTAATGAAAAACTGTTTTTT

J: TRBJ2-1
size: -
V: TRBV18
D: -
CDR3: CASSKNDVPSSSYNEQFF
DNA: TGTGCCAGCTCAAAAAATGACGTCCCCTCTAGCTCCTACAATGAGCAGTTCTTC

J: TRBJ1-2
size: -
V: TRBV15
D: TRBD1
CDR3: CATSSSRTGLGYGYTF
DNA: TGTGCCACCAGCAGTAGTAGGACAGGCCTAGGCTATGGCTACACCTTC

J: TRBJ2-3
size: once
V: TRBV19
D: -
CDR3: CASSIWTDRTQYF
DNA: TGTGCCAGTAGTATCTGGACAGACCGTACGCAGTATTTT

J: TRBJ2-1
size: -
V: TRBV30
D: -
CDR3: CAWSVYGGTKTYNEQFF
DNA: TGTGCCTGGAGTGTATATGGGGGGACCAAAACCTACAATGAGCAGTTCTTC

J: TRBJ1-3
size: -
V: TRBV5-1
D: -
CDR3: CASSPGVAGNTIYF
DNA: TGCGCCAGCAGCCCAGGCGTTGCTGGAAACACCATATATTTT

J: TRBJ1-3
size: -
V: TRBV6-4
D: TRBD1
CDR3: CASGRTGDRTGNTIYF
DNA: TGTGCCAGCGGCCGGACGGGGGACAGGACTGGAAACACCATATATTTT

J: TRBJ1-2
size: -
V: TRBV7-9
D: TRBD1
CDR3: CASSLAWDRVNTF
DNA: TGTGCCAGCAGCTTAGCGTGGGACAGGGTTAACACCTTC

J: TRBJ1-6
size: -
V: TRBV5-1
D: TRBD1
CDR3: CASKLQGSNSPLHF
DNA: TGCGCCAGCAAGCTACAGGGGAGTAATTCACCCCTCCACTTT

J: TRBJ1-1
size: -
V: TRBV19
D: TRBD1
CDR3: CASRSGTANTEAFF
DNA: TGTGCCAGTAGATCCGGGACAGCGAACACTGAAGCTTTCTTT